These 26 T cell receptor beta chains share one sample of origin, sequenced in a study of T cell changes during pregnancy in multiple sclerosis. Measured with immunoSEQ multiplex PCR; TCRdb has only the in-frame clones, and not every one. The sample consists of around 59,000 clones, roughly 92% of them appearing once. The material sequenced was peripheral blood, taken in the first trimester of pregnancy. These receptors all stem from a female donor with multiple sclerosis, enrolled in a pregnancy study.

To note about this clone: The same CDR3 is also encoded by other DNA sequences in this sample. J is TRBJ1-1 and V is TRBV18; 8 nucleotides match TRBD1. Germline CDR1 KGHSH, CDR2 LQKENI. CDR3 size: 14 residues. The junction had 5 bases not matched to a gene; V was cut back by 3 bases and J by 5 bases. The CDR3 reads CASSPLTGDTEAFF. The CDR3 nucleotides read TGTGCCAGCTCACCTTTGACAGGGGATACTGAAGCTTTCTTT.

The chain uses TRBV19 and TRBJ1-2, with TRBD1 matching over 7 bases. Per the germline V gene, CDR1 is LNHDA and CDR2 is SQIVND (reference sequence). The V segment lost 9 bases and the J segment 4 bases; nucleotides outside the gene matches: 11. The CDR3 has 14 amino acids. The CDR3 spells CASCWRQGVYGYTF. CDR3 in DNA: TGTGCCAGCTGCTGGAGGCAGGGGGTCTATGGCTACACCTTC.

A single count supports this clone. The V gene is TRBV29-1, the J gene TRBJ1-2, with D tentatively TRBD1 (6 bases). The CDR3 length is 12 residues. CDR1 is SQVTM, CDR2 ANQGSEA, per germline. V lost 7 bases and J lost 5, with 14 bases in between. In DNA, the CDR3 is TGCAGCGGGGCGCAGGGGACGTATGGCTACACCTTC. Protein: CSGAQGTYGYTF. The full variable domain, completed using reference TRBV29-1 and TRBJ1-2, is SAVISQKPSRDICQRGTSLTIQCQVDSQVTMMFWYRQQPGQSLTLIATANQGSEATYESGFVIDKFPISRPNLTFSTLTVSNMSPEDSSIYLCSGAQGTYGYTFGSGTRLTVV.

The chain combines TRBV9 with TRBJ2-5; 9 positions agree with TRBD1. Germline-derived CDR1 and CDR2 are SGDLS and YYNGEE. The CDR3 consists of 14 residues. After removal of 3 bases from V and 4 bases from J, the junction contained 4 bases not matched to a gene. The CDR3 region is CASSAGTGRETQYF. The CDR3, as DNA: TGTGCCAGCAGCGCCGGGACAGGGAGAGAGACCCAGTACTTC.

This clone was detected only once. The rearrangement uses TRBV14 and TRBJ1-5; 7 nucleotides agree with TRBD1. Unmatched junction bases numbered 12, after V lost 6 bases and J lost 7 bases. Germline V gene data show CDR1 as SGHDN and CDR2 as FVKESK. This CDR3 has 15 amino acids. The CDR3 loop is CASSGGGGSGQPQHF. For the CDR3, the DNA is TGTGCCAGCAGTGGTGGAGGGGGCTCGGGGCAGCCCCAGCATTTT.

The V and J genes are TRBV9 and TRBJ1-1; a weak D match, TRBD1 (5 bases). CDR1 and CDR2 from the germline V gene are SGDLS and YYNGEE. CDR3 size: 15 residues. Trimming stripped 0 bases from V and 2 bases from J, with 11 bases between. CDR3 in DNA: TGTGCCAGCAGCGTAGCTCAGACAGCTAACACTGAAGCTTTCTTT. Its protein is CASSVAQTANTEAFF.

This clone was detected a few times. The chain recombines TRBV9 with TRBJ1-1; the D gene is possibly TRBD1 (5 bases). The CDR3 is 14 amino acids. V lost 2 bases and J 0 bases, leaving 8 bases between the germline ends. Germline CDR1 reads SGDLS; CDR2 reads YYNGEE. Here the CDR3 reads CASSVGGMNTEAFF. The CDR3 nucleotides read TGTGCCAGCAGCGTGGGGGGTATGAACACTGAAGCTTTCTTT.

This rearrangement joins TRBV19 to TRBJ1-2, with 8 bases lining up with TRBD1. The germline gives CDR1 LNHDA, CDR2 SQIVND (reference sequence). The CDR3 contains 15 residues. After removal of 11 bases from V and 2 bases from J, the junction contained 13 bases not matched to a gene. CDR3 sequence reads: CAVRDEDRDNYGYTF. The CDR3 region has the DNA TGTGCCGTCAGGGACGAGGACAGGGACAACTATGGCTACACCTTC.

The J gene is TRBJ1-2, the V gene TRBV4-1; D remains ambiguous. Trimming took 1 base from V and 4 from J, leaving 7 bases between them. The CDR3 totals 13 residues. Germline V gene data show CDR1 as MGHRA and CDR2 as YSYEKL. This CDR3 is CASSQAGSYGYTF. As DNA, the CDR3 is TGCGCCAGCAGCCAAGCAGGAAGCTATGGCTACACCTTC.

The rearrangement joins TRBV7-2 to TRBJ2-2; TRBD2 matches at 11 bases. The germline V gene encodes CDR1 SGHTA and CDR2 FQGNSA. The CDR3 consists of 16 residues. J gave up 6 bases and V 4 bases, and 7 bases lay outside the gene matches. In DNA, the CDR3 is TGTGCCAGCAGCTCCCTTAGCGGGGGGGCGGCCGGGGAGCTGTTTTTT. Its translation: CASSSLSGGAAGELFF.

The chain carries TRBV10-3 and TRBJ1-2, with 9 bases that match TRBD1. V trimming: 7 bases; J trimming: 3 bases; junction bases outside the gene matches: 6. The CDR3 is 14 residues long. CDR1 ENHRY and CDR2 SYGVKD come from the germline V gene. The CDR3 spells CAITRTGEDYGYTF. The CDR3 DNA reads as TGTGCCATCACTCGGACAGGGGAAGACTATGGCTACACCTTC.

The chain carries TRBV29-1 and TRBJ2-5; TRBD2 agrees at 9 bases. The germline V gene encodes CDR1 SQVTM and CDR2 ANQGSEA. The CDR3 is 14 residues long. Trimming took 3 bases from V and 1 from J; bases not matched to a gene: 3. As DNA, the CDR3 is TGCAGCGTTGAGACTAGCGGATTCCAAGAGACCCAGTACTTC. Its protein is CSVETSGFQETQYF.

The rearrangement links TRBV6-5 to TRBJ1-4; perhaps TRBD1 as D (5 bases). The V and J ends lost 6 bases and 3 bases respectively, with 11 bases between them. The CDR3 has 14 amino acids. Germline-derived CDR1 and CDR2 are MNHEY and SVGAGI. The CDR3 reads CASRETEANEKLFF. DNA for the CDR3: TGTGCCAGCAGGGAGACAGAGGCTAATGAAAAACTGTTTTTT.

This sequence joins TRBV4-3 and TRBJ2-7; tentative D call: TRBD2 (5 bases). Trimming left V 1 base short and J 0 bases short, with 19 bases between. Germline V gene sequence: CDR1 LGHNA, CDR2 YSLEER. This CDR3 has 18 amino acids. The CDR3 reads CASSQGIPGVPFSYEQYF. The CDR3 DNA follows: TGCGCCAGCAGCCAAGGCATTCCCGGGGTCCCCTTCTCCTACGAGCAGTACTTC.

V is TRBV9 and J is TRBJ1-6, with D unresolved. The CDR3 has 15 amino acids. The germline V gene has CDR1 SGDLS and CDR2 YYNGEE. V was shortened by 0 bases and J by 10 bases, with 14 bases between the two germline ends. In DNA form, the CDR3 reads TGTGCCAGCAGCGTAGAAGTGGGAGTAGACTCACCCCTCCACTTT. It specifies CASSVEVGVDSPLHF.

The DNA for the CDR3 is TGTGCCAGCTCACCAGACAGGGGAGCTTTCTTT. Its translation is CASSPDRGAFF. This sequence joins TRBV18 and TRBJ1-1, with 8 nucleotides matching TRBD1. Trimming took 2 bases from V and 10 from J; bases not matched to a gene: 0. The CDR3 is 11 amino acids. From germline, CDR1 is KGHSH and CDR2 LQKENI.

The chain links TRBV7-2 to TRBJ2-7, with D possibly being TRBD2 (5 bases). CDR3 length equals 15 residues. V lost 4 bases to trimming and J lost 2 bases, with 15 bases between them. The V gene's germline CDR1 is SGHTA and CDR2 FQGNSA. CDR3 amino acids: CASSYHGLGAYEQYF. The CDR3 coding sequence is TGTGCCAGCAGCTACCACGGACTGGGAGCCTACGAGCAGTACTTC.

A single count supports this clone. The rearrangement links TRBV6-6 to TRBJ2-1; 9 bases agree with TRBD1. The V and J ends lost 4 bases and 7 bases, in that order; junction bases with no gene match: 5. CDR1 is MNHNY and CDR2 is SVGAGI in the germline V gene (reference sequence). The CDR3 loop spans 14 amino acids. The CDR3 protein is CASSSPGQGNEQFF. The CDR3 DNA sequence: TGTGCCAGCAGTTCCCCCGGACAGGGGAATGAGCAGTTCTTC.

The CDR3 region is CASSLMGQTLHF. The CDR3 region has the DNA TGTGCCAGCAGCTTAATGGGGCAGACCCTCCACTTT. The chain joins TRBV7-3 to TRBJ1-6; D may be TRBD1 (5 bases). The CDR3 is made up of 12 amino acids. CDR1 is SGHTA and CDR2 is FQGTGA in the germline V gene. The V gene lost 1 base and the J gene lost 14 bases, with 9 bases spanning the gap.

This clone was detected only once. This chain uses TRBV11-2 with TRBJ2-3, with a weak D call TRBD2 (6 bases). This CDR3 contains 14 residues. Deletions cut 2 bases from V and 4 bases from J, with 10 bases between. The germline V gene encodes CDR1 SGHAT and CDR2 FQNNGV. The CDR3 coding sequence is TGTGCCAGCAGCTTAAGCACGGGGGCAGATACGCAGTATTTT. Its translation: CASSLSTGADTQYF.

This rearrangement joins TRBV27 to TRBJ2-7; 8 bases agree with TRBD2. The CDR3 contains 13 residues. V lost 4 bases, J lost 7 bases, and 6 bases stayed unmatched. The germline V gene has CDR1 MNHEY and CDR2 SMNVEV (reference sequence). The CDR3 bases are TGTGCCAGCAGTTCGGGGGGGGTATGGGAGCAGTACTTC. This translates into CASSSGGVWEQYF.

V gene TRBV7-2 combines with J gene TRBJ2-7; 9 nucleotides agree with TRBD2. The ends lost 3 bases at V and 2 bases at J; junction bases unmatched: 2. The CDR3 extends over 14 amino acids. Germline V CDR1 and CDR2: SGHTA, FQGNSA. The CDR3 spells CASSFLAGTYEQYF. Here the CDR3 DNA reads TGTGCCAGCAGCTTCCTAGCGGGGACCTACGAGCAGTACTTC.

This chain joins TRBV6-5 and TRBJ1-5; the D is unclear. There are 14 residues in the CDR3. Per germline, CDR1 MNHEY and CDR2 SVGAGI. Trimming removed 0 bases at V and 9 bases at J, with 12 bases between. The CDR3 DNA follows: TGTGCCAGCAGTTACTCGAGGCTTTTAGGGCCCCAGCATTTT. Translated: CASSYSRLLGPQHF.

The rearrangement joins TRBV4-2 to TRBJ1-1; 9 bases agree with TRBD1. V trimming: 3 bases; J trimming: 3 bases; junction bases outside the gene matches: 14. Germline CDR1 is LGHNA and CDR2 is YNFKEQ. CDR3 size: 18 residues. The CDR3 nucleotides read TGTGCCAGCAGCCATGACGTCCCGGGACAGGGAACGGACACTGAAGCTTTCTTT. It is translated as CASSHDVPGQGTDTEAFF.

Only one count was recorded for this clone. The V and J genes are TRBV6-5 and TRBJ1-5; D uncertain. The CDR3 loop spans 15 amino acids. With 8 bases removed from V and 5 bases from J, the gap between germline ends came to 19 bases. Germline CDR1 is MNHEY and CDR2 is SVGAGI. CDR3 region: CASQPGAGYHQPQHF. The CDR3 DNA reads TGTGCCAGCCAACCCGGCGCGGGGTATCATCAGCCCCAGCATTTT.

The chain uses TRBV2 and TRBJ2-1; D may be TRBD2 (5 bases). V was shortened by 5 bases and J by 7 bases, with 9 bases between the two germline ends. CDR1 SNHLY and CDR2 FYNNEI come from the germline V gene. The CDR3 sequence is 12 residues long. CDR3 DNA: TGTGCCAGCAGTTATACTAGAAATGAGCAGTTCTTC. Its protein is CASSYTRNEQFF.